This TCR beta chain was observed in a study of type 1 regulatory T cells (dated by TCRdb to about 2021). As for the study more broadly: The study characterized an in vitro protocol that generated a Tr1-enriched, alloantigen-specific CD4 T cell product named T-allo10. Patients with hematological malignancies who were receiving allogeneic hematopoietic stem cell transplantation were the group in which T-allo10 was being clinically evaluated.

About this clonotype itself: Its target antigen remains unknown. It has no much larger one-base neighbor in the sample; base qualities were not kept.

Clipping removes 1 base from V and 8 bases from J, with 10 as the unmatched junction base count. CDR1 and CDR2 were assigned from the germline V gene as SGHRS and YFSETQ. The CDR3 sequence holds 16 residues, the cysteine and phenylalanine included. The sequence is cut down to CDR3 DNA, 48 bases in frame from base 1. Sequenced on an Illumina MiSeq. TCRdb reworked the public reads: Q25 trimming with fastp, MiXCR clone assembly, productive beta chains retained. Every CDR3 protein is listed once, alongside the most common genes and DNA of its rows. The sample includes some 89,000 distinct CDR3 sequences, with around 30% observed a single time. The ten largest clones represent 2% to 2.5% of the sample.

The TCR comes from a human donor in good health. Specimen: CD4+ T cells, either the whole sample or a sorted fraction (not recorded which). The chain employs TRBV5-1 and TRBJ2-1; the central 9 bases match TRBD2. The nucleotide sequence is given as TGCGCCAGCAGCTTGAACGTGGCGGGAGGGAGCCATGAGCAGTTCTTC. It specifies CASSLNVAGGSHEQFF.